There are many counts of the clone carrying this T cell receptor beta chain. Antigen: not known. These data belong to a study of neurological immune-mediated disorders. Study-level points and caveats: Private repertoires in all groups were suggested by the absence of shared CDR3 amino acid sequences among expanded clones across subjects.

Trimming stripped 5 bases from V and 8 bases from J, with 7 bases between. Germline loops: CDR1 LGHDT, CDR2 YNNKEL (reference sequence). This CDR3 is built from 11 residues. Synthesis of cDNA was performed by 5'RACE using 10-nucleotide random UMIs. TCRdb used MiXCR to reprocess the 5' RACE reads, holding one entry per CDR3 protein. The sample includes roughly 32,000 distinct CDR3 sequences, about 15% of them seen just once. The source of this sequence is a man in his 70s in good health. The V call is TRBV3-1, the J call TRBJ1-3, with D unclear. The specimen was PBMCs. CDR3 sequence (DNA): TGTGCCAGCAGCTCCACAGACACCATATATTTT. Translating gives CASSSTDTIYF.